The 2 T cell receptor beta chains below come from one sample, sequenced in a study of T cell repertoires in cytomegalovirus infection. These receptors are not linked to any known antigen. TCRdb reprocessed the reads with MiXCR, giving one entry per CDR3 protein. This sample yields about 500,000 distinct CDR3 sequences, of which 25% to 35% are seen a single time; roughly 15% belongs to the top ten. The sequenced sample was cultured PBMCs, obtained from culture after CMV antigen stimulation. Receptors originate from a human donor in good health (CMV status not recorded). Some clones in this sample may be carry-over from other donors' samples.

The V call is TRBV20-1, the J call TRBJ1-5; D unresolved. V was trimmed by 5 bases and J by 1 base, leaving 9 bases between them. The V gene's germline CDR1 is DFQATT and CDR2 SNEGSKA (reference sequence). This CDR3 is built from 13 residues. The CDR3 is CSAQEGSNQPQHF. DNA of the CDR3: TGCAGTGCTCAGGAGGGAAGCAATCAGCCCCAGCATTTT.

The chain uses TRBV27 and TRBJ2-5; 10 nucleotides match TRBD1. From germline, CDR1 is MNHEY and CDR2 SMNVEV (reference sequence). The CDR3 consists of 16 residues. Trimming cost V 0 bases and J 3 bases; bases outside gene matches: 4. DNA for the CDR3: TGTGCCAGCAGTTTATCTTTGACAGGGGGCGAAGAGACCCAGTACTTC. Translation gives CASSLSLTGGEETQYF.